These 14 T cell receptor beta chains were sequenced from one sample in a study of cytomegalovirus exposure and HLA in healthy donors. PCR employed 60 Vbeta and 13 Jbeta primers. Measured with immunoSEQ multiplex PCR; TCRdb has only the in-frame clones, and not every one. The sample holds under 130,000 clones, 75% to 90% seen once. Sequenced material: PBMCs. The receptor source for this set is a man aged 25 to 40 in good health and CMV-seropositive.

The chain carries TRBV13 and TRBJ1-2, with 7 bases that match TRBD1. Trimming removed 1 base from V and 2 bases from J; junction bases left unmatched: 4. Per the germline V gene, CDR1 is PRHDT and CDR2 is FYEKMQ (reference sequence). This CDR3 is 15 amino acids long. This CDR3 is CASSLVEGANYGYTF. CDR3 bases: TGTGCCAGCAGCTTAGTTGAGGGGGCGAACTATGGCTACACCTTC. Combining the CDR3 with reference TRBV13 and TRBJ1-2 gives the whole variable domain AAGVIQSPRHLIKEKRETATLKCYPIPRHDTVYWYQQGPGQDPQFLISFYEKMQSDKGSIPDRFSAQQFSDYHSELNMSSLELGDSALYFCASSLVEGANYGYTFGSGTRLTVV.

The chain joins TRBV6-4 to TRBJ1-1, with TRBD1 identical over 9 bases. This CDR3 is 15 amino acids long. V dropped 6 bases and J dropped 4; count of bases not matched to a gene: 9. CDR1 and CDR2 from the germline V gene are MRHNA and SNTAGT. CDR3 nucleotides: TGTGCCAGCAGCGCCGGACAGGGGCCGTTCACTGAAGCTTTCTTT. As protein: CASSAGQGPFTEAFF.

The rearrangement links TRBV29-1 to TRBJ1-1, with D unresolved. Per germline, CDR1 SQVTM and CDR2 ANQGSEA. CDR3 length: 13 amino acids. Trimming removed 3 bases at V and 5 bases at J, with 13 bases between. CDR3 region: CSVEPGRWTEAFF. Written as DNA, the CDR3 is TGCAGCGTTGAGCCGGGTCGGTGGACTGAAGCTTTCTTT. Full variable domain (missing parts from reference TRBV29-1 and TRBJ1-1): SAVISQKPSRDICQRGTSLTIQCQVDSQVTMMFWYRQQPGQSLTLIATANQGSEATYESGFVIDKFPISRPNLTFSTLTVSNMSPEDSSIYLCSVEPGRWTEAFFGQGTRLTVV.

This clone appeared a single time. The same CDR3 also results from other DNA sequences found in this sample. The chain has TRBV19 and TRBJ2-1; D is possibly TRBD2 (6 bases). V was pared by 8 bases and J by 0 bases, with 14 bases between. The germline CDR1 and CDR2 sequences are LNHDA and SQIVND (reference sequence). The CDR3 is made up of 15 amino acids. CDR3 loop: CASGVGGASYNEQFF. The CDR3 DNA reads as TGTGCCAGTGGTGTAGGCGGGGCCTCCTACAATGAGCAGTTCTTC.

The chain joins TRBV5-6 to TRBJ2-5; the D gene is possibly TRBD2 (5 bases). Germline CDR1 SGHDT, CDR2 YYEEEE. The V end lost 5 bases, the J end lost 5 bases, and 22 bases lay between the germline ends. The length of the CDR3 is 16 residues. The CDR3 spells CASRSWRLTEWETQYF. CDR3 nucleotides: TGTGCCAGCAGATCCTGGAGGCTGACGGAATGGGAGACCCAGTACTTC.

By sample fraction, this clone is medium-sized. V and J are TRBV19 and TRBJ1-5; D is possibly TRBD1 (5 bases). The germline gives CDR1 LNHDA, CDR2 SQIVND (reference sequence). This CDR3 has 14 residues. Deletions cut 10 bases from V and 0 bases from J, with 13 bases between. The CDR3 loop reads CATGTQDSNQPQHF. CDR3 DNA sequence: TGTGCCACGGGTACACAGGATAGCAATCAGCCCCAGCATTTT.

The chain has TRBV4-2 and TRBJ1-3, with D unresolved. The CDR3 consists of 18 residues. V gave up 0 bases and J gave up 0 bases, with 15 bases separating them. Germline V gene sequence: CDR1 LGHNA, CDR2 YNFKEQ. CDR3 DNA sequence: TGTGCCAGCAGCCAAGAGCTGTCTCGGAGGAGCTCTGGAAACACCATATATTTT. As protein: CASSQELSRRSSGNTIYF.

V and J are TRBV2 and TRBJ2-5; the D gene is possibly TRBD2 (5 bases). The J call may be in error: the DNA end matches TRBJ2-7 better. The germline V gene has CDR1 SNHLY and CDR2 FYNNEI. The CDR3 has 14 amino acids. Written as DNA, the CDR3 is TGTGCCAGCATGCCCGGGGTGATCTCCTACGAGCAGTACTTC. Translating gives CASMPGVISYEQYF.

The chain couples TRBV7-2 to TRBJ2-7; 9 bases are a match to TRBD1. Per germline, CDR1 SGHTA and CDR2 FQGNSA. The CDR3 is made up of 15 amino acids. V lost 5 bases, J lost 6 bases, and 11 bases stayed unmatched. CDR3 residues: CASSQPGQGYAEQYF. Written as DNA, the CDR3 is TGTGCCAGCAGCCAACCGGGACAGGGTTACGCCGAGCAGTACTTC.

The chain recombines TRBV7-9 with TRBJ1-6, with 8 bases identical to TRBD1. Trimming took 3 bases from V and 10 from J; bases not matched to a gene: 5. The germline gives CDR1 SEHNR, CDR2 FQNEAQ (reference sequence). The CDR3 has 14 residues. Here the CDR3 DNA reads TGTGCCAGCAGCTTTTACAGGGGGGGATCACCCCTCCACTTT. As protein: CASSFYRGGSPLHF.

A few counts support this clone. V gene TRBV7-9 combines with J gene TRBJ1-1; possible D gene TRBD1, 5 bases. The ends were cut back, 5 bases at V and 5 bases at J, with 9 bases in the middle. The CDR3 has 12 amino acids. Germline CDR1 reads SEHNR; CDR2 reads FQNEAQ (reference sequence). In DNA, the CDR3 is TGTGCCAGCAGCCGGGGGGGAACTGAAGCTTTCTTT. Translating gives CASSRGGTEAFF.

The chain combines TRBV10-1 with TRBJ2-7; D ambiguous. The length of the CDR3 is 11 residues. Germline V gene lookup returns CDR1 WNHNN and CDR2 SYGVQD (reference sequence). The ends were cut back, 7 bases at V and 5 bases at J, with 9 bases in the middle. The CDR3 region is CASTYGNEQYF. CDR3 nucleotides: TGCGCCAGCACTTATGGCAACGAGCAGTACTTC.

V usage is TRBV2 and J usage is TRBJ1-1; D is unresolved. Germline V gene sequence: CDR1 SNHLY, CDR2 FYNNEI. CDR3 length equals 15 residues. Trimming shortened V by 3 bases and J by 1 base, and 12 bases separated the two germline ends. The CDR3 coding sequence is TGTGCCAGCAGTGAGTACCCCCAGTCGAACACTGAAGCTTTCTTT. As protein: CASSEYPQSNTEAFF. Together with reference TRBV2 and TRBJ1-1, the CDR3 gives the full variable domain: EPEVTQTPSHQVTQMGQEVILRCVPISNHLYFYWYRQILGQKVEFLVSFYNNEISEKSEIFDDQFSVERPDGSNFTLKIRSTKLEDSAMYFCASSEYPQSNTEAFFGQGTRLTVV.

This clone was found a few times. V and J are TRBV11-2 and TRBJ2-7; 12 positions match TRBD2. Per the germline V gene, CDR1 is SGHAT and CDR2 is FQNNGV. The CDR3 length is 17 residues. The V and J ends lost 5 bases and 2 bases, in that order; junction bases with no gene match: 10. CDR3 in amino acids: CASSPTRLAGGPYEQYF. For the CDR3, the DNA is TGTGCCAGCAGCCCTACCCGTCTAGCGGGGGGGCCCTACGAGCAGTACTTC.